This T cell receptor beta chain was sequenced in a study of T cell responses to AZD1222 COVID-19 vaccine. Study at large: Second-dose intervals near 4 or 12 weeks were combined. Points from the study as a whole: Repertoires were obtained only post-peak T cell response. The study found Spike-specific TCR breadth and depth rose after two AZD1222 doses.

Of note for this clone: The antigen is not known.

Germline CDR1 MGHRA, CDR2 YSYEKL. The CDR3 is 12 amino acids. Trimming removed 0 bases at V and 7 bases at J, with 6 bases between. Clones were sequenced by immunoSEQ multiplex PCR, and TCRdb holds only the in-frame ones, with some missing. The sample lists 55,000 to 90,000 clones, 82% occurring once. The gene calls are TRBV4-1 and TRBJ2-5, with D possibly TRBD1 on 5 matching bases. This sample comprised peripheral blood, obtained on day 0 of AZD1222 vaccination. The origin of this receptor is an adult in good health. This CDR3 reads CASSQERGTQYF. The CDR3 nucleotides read TGCGCCAGCAGCCAAGAAAGGGGGACCCAGTACTTC.